This paragraph reports one T cell receptor (beta chain). This clonotype was found a few times. Which antigen it targets is not known. Base qualities are not at hand, and no much larger clone is one base apart. Rearranged TRB sequences spanning V, D and J segments were amplified in a multiplex touch-down PCR with a mixed TRB-A/B primer pool. Illumina adapters and sample indices were attached to the amplicons through two consecutive PCR reactions run with Phusion HS II polymerase. After gel purification with the NucleoSpin Gel and PCR Clean-up kit, the amplicons were checked using Qubit and an Agilent 2100 Bioanalyzer. Libraries were sequenced on an Illumina MiSeq using 600-cycle, single-indexed, paired-end runs. Concerning the study's data processing: MiXCR versions 2.12 and 3.0.5 were used to process TRB sequences. Each unique CDR3 nucleotide sequence counted as one clone, and only productive sequences with at least two reads were retained. Shannon diversity, evenness, clonality (one minus evenness), and alpha-parameterized diversity profiles from alpha 0 to 5 were included as repertoire metrics. The IGoR algorithm was used to compute generation probabilities of clones in paired pre- and post-chemotherapy samples. TCRdb took the public reads, trimmed them with fastp at Q25, ran MiXCR for clone calling and kept in-frame beta chains. Records with the same CDR3 protein are collapsed into one entry carrying the most frequent genes and DNA. The V and J calls shown here were made by TCRdb, not taken from the authors' results. A total of 1,200 or so distinct CDR3 sequences appear in this sample, 15% to 25% of them only once. The ten most abundant clones make up about 60% of the sample.

The entry originates in a study of T cell repertoires in aging, cancer and after chemotherapy (dated by TCRdb to the late 2010s). Regarding the research as a whole: Six donor age groups were covered, ranging from 30 or younger up to 70 or older, and each group contained at least three individuals. Paired pre- and post-chemotherapy samples in the solid tumor group came from brain tumor (glioblastoma) patients receiving temozolomide-based therapy. In total, the full dataset held millions of TCR reads. Peripheral blood TCR beta repertoires from healthy donors and cancer patients were profiled to examine immunoaging and T cell reconstitution after chemotherapy. Alongside fewer than 100 healthy donors serving as a reference group, the cohort included some 220 cancer patients, of whom roughly 90 had hematological cancers and fewer than 130 had solid cancers.

Overall study outcomes, separate from this receptor: Untreated patients with hematological or solid cancers showed significantly lower blood TCR diversity and higher clonality than age-matched healthy donors. In healthy donors, the decline in TCR diversity with age was mainly due to loss of richness, whereas in cancer patients loss of evenness also played a role. In both cancer cohorts, the median generation probability rose over the chemotherapy interval, which suggests that the repertoire was reconstituted through rebound thymic output. According to the authors, the repertoire data do not allow conclusions to be drawn about immunological memory after chemotherapy.

Genomic DNA extracted from peripheral blood, rather than sorted cells or RNA, was used as the source for amplification of TCR beta rearrangements. The CDR1 and CDR2 encoded by the germline V gene (reference sequence) are DFQATT and SNEGSKA. The CDR3 runs 14 amino acids, cysteine and phenylalanine included. CDR3 DNA is the only sequence kept; it has 42 bases, read in frame from the first base. Relative to germline, V is 4 bases shorter and J is 4 bases shorter, with 14 bases between their ends. The origin of this receptor is a human donor with a solid tumor. The source material was blood. In this chain, TRBV20-1 is recombined with TRBJ1-3, and TRBD1 may be the D gene, going by 5 matching bases. The DNA sequence follows: TGCAGTGCTAAACCTCGGGACGGCGGAAACACCATATATTTT. Its protein is CSAKPRDGGNTIYF.